The next 8 T cell receptor beta chains were all read from a single sample in a study of T cell responses to AZD1222 COVID-19 vaccine. Using immunoSEQ multiplex PCR, the repertoire was profiled, and TCRdb retains in-frame clones only, with some absent. The sample shows about 150,000 clones, roughly 90% of them seen only once. The specimen was peripheral blood, collected on day 0 of AZD1222 vaccination. The origin of the receptors is an adult in good health.

This clone was picked up a small number of times. The chain is built from TRBV30 and TRBJ1-1; 8 bases fit TRBD1. CDR3 size: 13 residues. V shed 4 bases, J shed 4 bases, and the junction held 5 bases outside the gene matches. The V gene's germline CDR1 is GTSNPN and CDR2 SVGIG (reference sequence). In nucleotides, the CDR3 is TGTGCCTGGATACAGGGGGTGTTCACTGAAGCTTTCTTT. As protein: CAWIQGVFTEAFF.

Only a few counts were recorded for this clone. This chain joins TRBV7-2 and TRBJ2-1; D gene unclear. The V end lost 7 bases, the J end lost 2 bases, and 9 bases lay between the germline ends. The V gene's germline CDR1 is SGHTA and CDR2 FQGNSA. The CDR3 is 13 amino acids. Here the CDR3 reads CASTRLTYNEQFF. CDR3 in DNA: TGTGCCAGCACCCGGTTGACCTACAATGAGCAGTTCTTC.

This clone came up once. The V and J genes are TRBV5-1 and TRBJ2-5; 9 bases line up with TRBD1. Germline CDR1 reads SGHRS; CDR2 reads YFSETQ. Trimming removed 4 bases from V and 5 bases from J; junction bases left unmatched: 9. This CDR3 has 15 residues. In nucleotides, the CDR3 is TGCGCCAGCAGCCCCCGGGACAGGGAGGTTGAGACCCAGTACTTC. This sequence encodes CASSPRDREVETQYF.

This chain links TRBV4-2 with TRBJ2-2; 8 bases are a match to TRBD1. This CDR3 is built from 14 residues. The junction had 5 bases not matched to a gene; V was cut back by 5 bases and J by 6 bases. CDR1 and CDR2 (germline): LGHNA, YNFKEQ. The CDR3 reads CASSWTGSAGELFF. The CDR3 region has the DNA TGTGCCAGCAGCTGGACAGGGTCGGCCGGGGAGCTGTTTTTT.

The chain links TRBV5-5 to TRBJ1-2; TRBD1 aligns across 7 bases. V lost 3 bases to trimming and J lost 8 bases; unmatched junction nucleotides: 19. CDR3 length equals 17 residues. Germline CDR1 reads SGHKS; CDR2 reads YYEKEE (reference sequence). The CDR3 coding sequence is TGTGCCAGCAGCTCGGGACAGCCCCAAAATAAGTGGAGGGGCTACACCTTC. It translates to CASSSGQPQNKWRGYTF.

This chain uses TRBV19 with TRBJ1-1; D unresolved. Germline loops: CDR1 LNHDA, CDR2 SQIVND (reference sequence). The V gene lost 7 bases and the J gene lost 5 bases, with 20 bases spanning the gap. The CDR3 extends over 15 amino acids. CDR3 region: CASNPAGPKGTEAFF. CDR3 nucleotide sequence: TGTGCCAGTAACCCCGCCGGGCCCAAAGGGACTGAAGCTTTCTTT.

CDR3 nucleotides: TGCGCCAGCAGCACCGGGGACAGGGTCGAGCAGTACTTC. It is translated as CASSTGDRVEQYF. This sequence joins TRBV5-1 and TRBJ2-7; 9 nucleotides agree with TRBD1. The germline gives CDR1 SGHRS, CDR2 YFSETQ. The CDR3 contains 13 residues. With V trimmed by 4 bases and J by 6 bases, 5 bases remained unmatched.

This clone was recorded once. J is TRBJ2-1 and V is TRBV19; 8 nucleotides match TRBD1. Per germline, CDR1 LNHDA and CDR2 SQIVND (reference sequence). The CDR3 consists of 14 residues. V lost 5 bases and J lost 7; bases outside the gene matches: 7. CDR3 sequence: CASSPRTGKNEQFF. CDR3 DNA sequence: TGTGCCAGTAGTCCCCGGACAGGGAAGAATGAGCAGTTCTTC.